This entry lists 25 T cell receptor beta chains sequenced from one sample in a study of OX40 agonist ivuxolimab in advanced cancers. The assay was immunoSEQ multiplex PCR, and TCRdb's table has in-frame clones only and misses some. The sample comprises tens of thousands of clones, roughly 85% of which are singletons, and 3% to 4% rests with the top ten. Material: CD4+ or CD8+ T cells sorted from blood, obtained in a trial of the OX40 agonist ivuxolimab. These receptors all come from an adult with an advanced solid tumor such as melanoma, head and neck, liver or kidney cancer.

The chain links TRBV28 to TRBJ2-7, with a weak D call TRBD2 (6 bases). Trimming shortened V by 7 bases and J by 4 bases, and 14 bases separated the two germline ends. CDR1 and CDR2 (germline): MDHEN, SYDVKM. The CDR3 is made up of 13 amino acids. CDR3 loop: CASIGLASYEQYF. CDR3 nucleotides: TGTGCCAGCATCGGCCTAGCGTCATACGAGCAGTACTTC.

V is TRBV9 and J is TRBJ2-1; maybe TRBD2 (6 bases). V lost 2 bases and J lost 2, with 11 bases in between. The CDR3 sequence is 15 residues long. Germline CDR1 is SGDLS and CDR2 is YYNGEE. CDR3 coding DNA: TGTGCCAGCAGCGTCTCGGGAGAACCCTACAATGAGCAGTTCTTC. It yields the protein CASSVSGEPYNEQFF.

This chain uses TRBV9 with TRBJ2-3; 8 bases are a match to TRBD2. The ends lost 8 bases at V and 4 bases at J; junction bases unmatched: 30. This CDR3 is built from 21 residues. CDR1 and CDR2 (germline): SGDLS, YYNGEE. CDR3 sequence reads: CARSRPLTLFPSAGGADTQYF. CDR3 nucleotide sequence: TGTGCCAGGAGTCGGCCGCTAACCCTGTTCCCTAGTGCGGGGGGAGCAGATACGCAGTATTTT. Full variable domain (missing parts from reference TRBV9 and TRBJ2-3): DSGVTQTPKHLITATGQRVTLRCSPRSGDLSVYWYQQSLDQGLQFLIQYYNGEERAKGNILERFSAQQFPDLHSELNLSSLELGDSALYFCARSRPLTLFPSAGGADTQYFGPGTRLTVL.

This chain uses TRBV27 with TRBJ2-5, with TRBD2 identical over 7 bases. V gave up 5 bases and J gave up 7 bases; unmatched junction bases: 10. The CDR3 extends over 14 amino acids. Germline V gene sequence: CDR1 MNHEY, CDR2 SMNVEV (reference sequence). CDR3 sequence reads: CASSGGGPFGTQYF. The CDR3 coding sequence is TGTGCCAGCAGTGGGGGAGGGCCATTTGGGACCCAGTACTTC.

The chain links TRBV5-5 to TRBJ2-7; D is ambiguous. From germline, CDR1 is SGHKS and CDR2 YYEKEE (reference sequence). This CDR3 comprises 13 residues. Trimming removed 4 bases at V and 5 bases at J, with 13 bases between. The CDR3 region is CASSPRWANEQYF. CDR3 in DNA: TGTGCCAGCAGCCCGCGTTGGGCCAACGAGCAGTACTTC.

The chain is built from TRBV28 and TRBJ2-3; no clear D gene. The V end lost 4 bases, the J end lost 6 bases, and 8 bases lay between the germline ends. CDR1 and CDR2 from the germline V gene are MDHEN and SYDVKM. This CDR3 contains 12 residues. The CDR3 DNA is TGTGCCAGCAGTTCTATGTTGGATACGCAGTATTTT. It specifies CASSSMLDTQYF.

The V call is TRBV5-6, the J call TRBJ2-7, with a possible D match to TRBD1 (5 bases). The germline V gene encodes CDR1 SGHDT and CDR2 YYEEEE. The CDR3 has 16 amino acids. Trimming removed 4 bases from V and 2 bases from J, with 19 bases in between. Written as DNA, the CDR3 is TGTGCCAGCAGCGCCAAGGGGTCTCCAACACCCTACGAGCAGTACTTC. Encoded protein: CASSAKGSPTPYEQYF.

V gene TRBV6-6 combines with J gene TRBJ1-2, with D possibly TRBD1 on 6 matching bases. Germline CDR1 is MNHNY and CDR2 is SVGAGI (reference sequence). CDR3 length: 14 amino acids. Deletions cut 5 bases from V and 3 bases from J, with 13 bases between. The CDR3 protein is CASSARGADYGYTF. The CDR3 DNA is TGTGCCAGCAGTGCCAGGGGCGCGGACTATGGCTACACCTTC.

The V gene is TRBV28, the J gene TRBJ1-5, with TRBD1 matching 7 bases. Trimming removed 4 bases from V and 1 base from J; junction bases left unmatched: 10. The germline gives CDR1 MDHEN, CDR2 SYDVKM. The CDR3 sequence is 17 residues long. The CDR3 nucleotides are TGTGCCAGCAGTTCCCAGGGGGGGGCAAAGAGCAATCAGCCCCAGCATTTT. Protein sequence: CASSSQGGAKSNQPQHF. Filled out from reference TRBV28 and TRBJ1-5, the complete variable domain reads DVKVTQSSRYLVKRTGEKVFLECVQDMDHENMFWYRQDPGLGLRLIYFSYDVKMKEKGDIPEGYSVSREKKERFSLILESASTNQTSMYLCASSSQGGAKSNQPQHFGDGTRLSIL.

This clone occurred once. The chain employs TRBV19 and TRBJ2-3, with 9 bases aligning to TRBD1. Germline V CDR1 and CDR2: LNHDA, SQIVND (reference sequence). The CDR3 totals 13 residues. Trimming removed 9 bases from V and 4 bases from J; junction bases left unmatched: 5. CDR3 in amino acids: CASRDRASDTQYF. Written as DNA, the CDR3 is TGTGCCAGCCGGGACAGGGCATCAGATACGCAGTATTTT.

The gene calls are TRBV7-6 and TRBJ2-7, with D unclear. This CDR3 contains 12 residues. Trimming shortened V by 3 bases and J by 3 bases, and 6 bases separated the two germline ends. The germline V gene has CDR1 SGHVS and CDR2 FNYEAQ. CDR3 nucleotides: TGTGCCAGCAGCTTCAACAACTACGAGCAGTACTTC. This sequence encodes CASSFNNYEQYF.

The V call is TRBV28, the J call TRBJ1-4; 7 positions agree with TRBD1. The trim removed 6 bases at V and 10 bases at J, leaving 8 bases unmatched. The CDR3 extends over 13 amino acids. Germline assignment: CDR1 MDHEN and CDR2 SYDVKM. For the CDR3, the DNA is TGTGCCAGCAGATCAGGGGGTCGCGGAAAACTGTTTTTT. Its protein product is CASRSGGRGKLFF. The whole variable domain, remainder taken from reference TRBV28 and TRBJ1-4, is DVKVTQSSRYLVKRTGEKVFLECVQDMDHENMFWYRQDPGLGLRLIYFSYDVKMKEKGDIPEGYSVSREKKERFSLILESASTNQTSMYLCASRSGGRGKLFFGSGTQLSVL.

The chain is built from TRBV11-2 and TRBJ2-3, with 9 bases identical to TRBD1. The trim removed 0 bases at V and 3 bases at J, leaving 1 base unmatched. This CDR3 region has 15 residues. Germline values: CDR1 SGHAT, CDR2 FQNNGV. CDR3 sequence: CASSLDGTGTDTQYF. In DNA, the CDR3 is TGTGCCAGCAGCTTAGATGGGACAGGGACAGATACGCAGTATTTT.

This sequence joins TRBV2 and TRBJ2-2; D gene uncertain. CDR1 is SNHLY, CDR2 FYNNEI, per germline. The CDR3 is made up of 15 amino acids. Trimming shortened V by 6 bases and J by 0 bases, and 11 bases separated the two germline ends. The CDR3 is CASRSRQTNTGELFF. The CDR3 region has the DNA TGTGCCAGCAGGTCTAGGCAGACGAACACCGGGGAGCTGTTTTTT.

This clone has just one count. The CDR3 protein is CASSLGNNEQFF. The CDR3 DNA follows: TGTGCCAGCAGCTTGGGGAACAATGAGCAGTTCTTC. The chain combines TRBV5-5 with TRBJ2-1, with no clear D. The CDR3 spans 12 residues. Germline values: CDR1 SGHKS, CDR2 YYEKEE (reference sequence). V lost 0 bases, J lost 5 bases, and 3 bases lay in between.

This chain joins TRBV28 and TRBJ1-3; D may be TRBD1 (6 bases). Trimming removed 8 bases from V and 0 bases from J, with 14 bases in between. In germline, CDR1 is MDHEN, CDR2 SYDVKM. The CDR3 loop spans 15 amino acids. Here the CDR3 reads CASVETGYSGNTIYF. DNA of the CDR3: TGTGCCAGCGTGGAGACAGGCTACTCTGGAAACACCATATATTTT.

The J gene is TRBJ1-5, the V gene TRBV10-3; 10 positions match TRBD1. The CDR3 loop spans 14 amino acids. The V segment lost 4 bases and the J segment 6 bases; nucleotides outside the gene matches: 3. Germline loops: CDR1 ENHRY, CDR2 SYGVKD. CDR3 region: CAISGTGGSQPQHF. CDR3 nucleotides: TGTGCCATCAGTGGGACAGGGGGAAGTCAGCCCCAGCATTTT.

The chain joins TRBV6-5 to TRBJ1-1; a weak D match, TRBD1 (5 bases). Trimming removed 3 bases at V and 4 bases at J, with 12 bases between. Germline assignment: CDR1 MNHEY and CDR2 SVGAGI. The CDR3 runs to 14 residues. CDR3 residues: CASSYGRGSTEAFF. As DNA, the CDR3 is TGTGCCAGCAGTTATGGGCGGGGGTCCACTGAAGCTTTCTTT.

The chain recombines TRBV9 with TRBJ2-1; D may be TRBD1 or TRBD2 (6 bases each). This CDR3 is built from 17 residues. The V end was cut by 2 bases, the J end by 8 bases, with 23 bases between. Germline assignment: CDR1 SGDLS and CDR2 YYNGEE. CDR3 in DNA: TGTGCCAGCAGCGTCGGGGGCCTTAGCGCTGCAAACGATGAGCAGTTCTTC. Its protein product is CASSVGGLSAANDEQFF.

CDR3 DNA sequence: TGTGCCAGCAAATTTGGAGAGACCCAGTACTTC. Protein: CASKFGETQYF. This chain joins TRBV2 and TRBJ2-5, with D unresolved. CDR1 is SNHLY, CDR2 FYNNEI, per germline. V dropped 7 bases and J dropped 4 bases, with 7 bases sitting between them. There are 11 residues in the CDR3.

J is TRBJ2-1 and V is TRBV11-3, with TRBD2 matching 12 bases. Germline V gene sequence: CDR1 SGHNT, CDR2 YENEEA. This CDR3 has 16 residues. J lost 5 bases, V lost 2 bases, and 4 bases had no gene match. CDR3 sequence reads: CASSLSGLAGNNEQFF. Here the CDR3 DNA reads TGTGCCAGCAGCTTATCTGGACTAGCGGGAAACAATGAGCAGTTCTTC. The full variable domain, rest sourced from reference TRBV11-3 and TRBJ2-1, is EAGVVQSPRYKIIEKKQPVAFWCNPISGHNTLYWYLQNLGQGPELLIRYENEEAVDDSQLPKDRFSAERLKGVDSTLKIQPAELGDSAVYLCASSLSGLAGNNEQFFGPGTRLTVL.

The chain recombines TRBV29-1 with TRBJ1-1, with a tentative D call TRBD1 (5 bases). Germline CDR1 is SQVTM and CDR2 is ANQGSEA. This CDR3 spans 14 amino acids. Trimming removed 3 bases at V and 0 bases at J, with 11 bases between. The CDR3 loop is CSVDRVGMNTEAFF. The CDR3 DNA follows: TGCAGCGTTGACAGGGTGGGGATGAACACTGAAGCTTTCTTT.

This clone was counted a few times. The chain recombines TRBV27 with TRBJ1-5, with D perhaps matching TRBD1 (5 bases). Germline CDR1 reads MNHEY; CDR2 reads SMNVEV (reference sequence). This CDR3 has 15 residues. Trimming stripped 6 bases from V and 2 bases from J, with 14 bases between. CDR3 protein: CASSPRGGGNQPQHF. The CDR3 nucleotides read TGTGCCAGCAGCCCTCGCGGGGGTGGCAATCAGCCCCAGCATTTT.

In DNA form, the CDR3 reads TGTGCCTTCGCCACCGGGACAGGGTTGGGGAATGAGCAGTTCTTC. This sequence encodes CAFATGTGLGNEQFF. V usage is TRBV30 and J usage is TRBJ2-1; 9 nucleotides agree with TRBD1. Germline CDR1 GTSNPN, CDR2 SVGIG (reference sequence). The J segment lost 7 bases and the V segment lost 7 bases, leaving 14 bases of the junction unmatched. The CDR3 loop spans 15 amino acids.

The rearrangement joins TRBV9 to TRBJ2-5, with D possibly TRBD2 on 6 matching bases. This CDR3 is 14 amino acids long. V was trimmed by 2 bases and J by 4 bases, leaving 12 bases between them. Per the germline V gene, CDR1 is SGDLS and CDR2 is YYNGEE. The CDR3, as DNA: TGTGCCAGCAGCGTCGCCGGGGGATCAGAGACCCAGTACTTC. Its protein product is CASSVAGGSETQYF.